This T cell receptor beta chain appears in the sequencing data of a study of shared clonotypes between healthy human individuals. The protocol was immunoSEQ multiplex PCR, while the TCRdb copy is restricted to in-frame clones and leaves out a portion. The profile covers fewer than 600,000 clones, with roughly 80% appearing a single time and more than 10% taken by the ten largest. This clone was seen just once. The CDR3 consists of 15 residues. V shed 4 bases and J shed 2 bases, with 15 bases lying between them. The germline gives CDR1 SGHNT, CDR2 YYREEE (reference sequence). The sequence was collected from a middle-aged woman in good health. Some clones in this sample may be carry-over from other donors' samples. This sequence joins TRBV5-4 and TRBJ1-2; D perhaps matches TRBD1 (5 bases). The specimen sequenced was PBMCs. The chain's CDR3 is CASSPSSDSNYGYTF. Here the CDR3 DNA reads TGTGCCAGCAGCCCGAGCAGTGACAGCAACTATGGCTACACCTTC. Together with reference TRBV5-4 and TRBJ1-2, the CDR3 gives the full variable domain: ETGVTQSPTHLIKTRGQQVTLRCSSQSGHNTVSWYQQALGQGPQFIFQYYREEENGRGNFPPRFSGLQFPNYSSELNVNALELDDSALYLCASSPSSDSNYGYTFGSGTRLTVV.